This TCR beta chain was identified in a study of blood T cell repertoires in COVID-19. As for the study in general: Italy, Spain and the United States were the sources of the convalescent and acute COVID-19 samples. T cells, B-cell-depleted T cells, or PBMCs provided the cDNA or gDNA that served as material.

In the original workflow: Reference gene primer amplification gave estimated nucleated cell counts. Sequenced by immunoSEQ multiplex PCR; TCRdb stores in-frame clones only, minus some. Clonal size and the V and J genes are those of that table, whereas D and trimming came from the DNA. The sample records 80,000 to 130,000 clones, about nine tenths being singletons. The CDR3 contains 14 residues. With 4 bases clipped from V and 5 bases from J, the junction kept 7 bases outside the gene matches. In germline, CDR1 is ENHRY, CDR2 SYGVKD. Sequencing used peripheral blood. This receptor was identified in a man aged 55 to 70 with acute or convalescent COVID-19. The chain employs TRBV10-3 and TRBJ1-2, with 7 positions matching TRBD1. Here the CDR3 reads CAISAGRGLYGYTF. CDR3 DNA: TGTGCCATCAGTGCGGGCAGGGGGTTATATGGCTACACCTTC.